The present entry profiles one T cell receptor beta chain with its context. Its specificity is unknown. The TCRbeta library was prepared with unique molecular identifiers. In TCRdb, the PCR reads were re-called with MiXCR into one record per CDR3 protein. The repertoire holds about a million distinct CDR3 sequences, with about 29% as singletons. Germline V gives CDR1 SGHTA, CDR2 FQGTGA. The length of the CDR3 is 14 residues. Trimming pared 5 bases from V and 2 bases from J, leaving 11 bases between. The sample belongs to a study of T-cell reconstitution after alpha-beta-depleted transplantation in children. General study findings and limits: It was newly produced T cells that mostly accounted for T-cell counts and diversity one year after transplant. Surviving recipient T cells and thymic progenitors accounted for the high day-60 TCRbeta diversity observed in some patients. Reportedly, alpha-beta T cells present about two months post-transplant originated from several hundred expanded clones of graft origin.

Sequencing used PBMCs, mostly from graft donor cells, obtained 360 days after TCRalphabeta/CD19-depleted stem cell transplant. V usage is TRBV7-3 and J usage is TRBJ2-3, with D unresolved. The TCR comes from a boy under two years old who had a stem cell transplant for SCID, so the T cells may come from the graft donor. CDR3 bases: TGTGCCAGCAGCGTGGGGTCCCACACAGATACGCAGTATTTT. Translating it yields CASSVGSHTDTQYF.